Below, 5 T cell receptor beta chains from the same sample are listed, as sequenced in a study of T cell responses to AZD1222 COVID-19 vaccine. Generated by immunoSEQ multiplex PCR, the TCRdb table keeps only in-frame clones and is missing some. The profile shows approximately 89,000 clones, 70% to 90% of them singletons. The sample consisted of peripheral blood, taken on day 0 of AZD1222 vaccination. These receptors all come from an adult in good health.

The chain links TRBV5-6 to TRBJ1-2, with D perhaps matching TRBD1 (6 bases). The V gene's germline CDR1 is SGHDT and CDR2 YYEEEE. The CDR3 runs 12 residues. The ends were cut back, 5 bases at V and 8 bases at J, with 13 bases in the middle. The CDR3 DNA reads TGTGCCAGCAGTTTTGGGACAAGCGGCTACACCTTC. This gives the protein CASSFGTSGYTF.

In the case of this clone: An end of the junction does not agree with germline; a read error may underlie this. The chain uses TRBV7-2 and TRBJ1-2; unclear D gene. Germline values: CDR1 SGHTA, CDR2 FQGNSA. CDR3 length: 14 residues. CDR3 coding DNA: TGTGCCGGCAGCTTAGATTTAGGGCAGGTGGGCTACACCTTC. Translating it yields CAGSLDLGQVGYTF.

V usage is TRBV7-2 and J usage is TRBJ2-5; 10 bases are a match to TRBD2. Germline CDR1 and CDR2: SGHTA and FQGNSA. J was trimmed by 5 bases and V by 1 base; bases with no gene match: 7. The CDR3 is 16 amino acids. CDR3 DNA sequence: TGTGCCAGCAGCTTAGATAAAGCGGGGGGGTCTGAGACCCAGTACTTC. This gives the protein CASSLDKAGGSETQYF. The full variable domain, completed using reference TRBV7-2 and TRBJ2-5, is GAGVSQSPSNKVTEKGKDVELRCDPISGHTALYWYRQSLGQGLEFLIYFQGNSAPDKSGLPSDRFSAERTGGSVSTLTIQRTQQEDSAVYLCASSLDKAGGSETQYFGPGTRLLVL.

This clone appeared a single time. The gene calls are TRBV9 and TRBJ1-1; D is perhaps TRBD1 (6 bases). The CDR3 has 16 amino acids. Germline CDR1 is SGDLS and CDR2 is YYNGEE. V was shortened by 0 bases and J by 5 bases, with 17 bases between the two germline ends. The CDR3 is CASSVGRGVPITEAFF. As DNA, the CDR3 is TGTGCCAGCAGCGTAGGGAGGGGGGTCCCGATTACTGAAGCTTTCTTT.

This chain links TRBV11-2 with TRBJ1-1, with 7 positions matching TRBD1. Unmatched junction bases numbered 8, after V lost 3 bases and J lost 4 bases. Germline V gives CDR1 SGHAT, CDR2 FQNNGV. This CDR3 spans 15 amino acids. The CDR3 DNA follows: TGTGCCAGCAGCTTTATTCGGTCAGGGGGCACTGAAGCTTTCTTT. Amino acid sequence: CASSFIRSGGTEAFF.